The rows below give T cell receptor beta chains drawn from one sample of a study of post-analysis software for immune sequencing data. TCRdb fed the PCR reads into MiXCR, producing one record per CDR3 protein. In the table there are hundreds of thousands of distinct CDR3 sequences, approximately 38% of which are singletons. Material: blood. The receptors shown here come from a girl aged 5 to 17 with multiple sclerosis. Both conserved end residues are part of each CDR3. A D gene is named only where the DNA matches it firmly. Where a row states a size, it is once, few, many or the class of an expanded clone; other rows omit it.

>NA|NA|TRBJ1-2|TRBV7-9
CASSLTGARDGYTF
TGTGCCAGCAGCTTAACGGGGGCGCGAGATGGCTACACCTTC
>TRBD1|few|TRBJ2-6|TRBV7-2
CASSAQGQGLNSGANVLTF
TGTGCCAGCAGCGCCCAGGGACAGGGCCTTAACTCTGGGGCCAACGTCCTGACTTTC
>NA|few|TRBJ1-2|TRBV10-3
CAISESQDVGPNYGYTF
TGTGCCATCAGTGAGTCGCAGGATGTGGGCCCCAACTATGGCTACACCTTC
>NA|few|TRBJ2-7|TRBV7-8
CASSSGQIPYEQYF
TGTGCCAGCAGCTCAGGCCAGATACCCTACGAGCAGTACTTC
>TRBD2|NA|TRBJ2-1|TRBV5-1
CASTQLARGPNEQFF
TGCGCCAGCACCCAACTAGCGAGGGGACCCAATGAGCAGTTCTTC
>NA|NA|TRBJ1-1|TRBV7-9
CASSSPKGEKDTEAFF
TGTGCCAGCAGCTCCCCTAAGGGGGAGAAGGACACTGAAGCTTTCTTT
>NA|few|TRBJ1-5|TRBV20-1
CSARPDTDQPQHF
TGCAGTGCCAGACCCGACACAGATCAGCCCCAGCATTTT
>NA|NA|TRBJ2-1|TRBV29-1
CSVEGADGRSYNEQFF
TGCAGCGTTGAAGGCGCCGACGGACGCTCCTACAATGAGCAGTTCTTC
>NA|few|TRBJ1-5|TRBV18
CASSRADSNQPQHF
TGTGCCAGCTCCCGGGCGGATAGCAATCAGCCCCAGCATTTT
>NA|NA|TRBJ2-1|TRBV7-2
CASSSPQSCEQFF
TGTGCCAGCAGCTCCCCCCAATCCTGCGAGCAGTTCTTC
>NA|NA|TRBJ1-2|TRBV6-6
CASSSGTLANYGYTF
TGTGCCAGCAGTTCCGGGACGCTAGCTAACTATGGCTACACCTTC
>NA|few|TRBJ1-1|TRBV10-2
CASSDPFTGSRTEAFF
TGCGCCAGCAGTGACCCCTTCACAGGGTCTAGGACTGAAGCTTTCTTT
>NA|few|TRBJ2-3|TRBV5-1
CASSLVGRAADTQYF
TGCGCCAGCAGCTTGGTAGGCAGGGCCGCAGATACGCAGTATTTT
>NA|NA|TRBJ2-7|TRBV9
CASSVVEGPYEQYF
TGTGCCAGCAGCGTAGTCGAGGGGCCCTACGAGCAGTACTTC
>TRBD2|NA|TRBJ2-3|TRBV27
CANAGDTDTQYF
TGTGCCAACGCGGGGGACACAGATACGCAGTATTTT
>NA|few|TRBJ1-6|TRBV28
CASNAGDWNSPLHF
TGTGCCTCTAATGCGGGGGATTGGAATTCACCCCTCCACTTT
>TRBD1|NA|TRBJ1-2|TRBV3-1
CASSQGDSSNYGYTF
TGTGCCAGCAGCCAAGGGGACAGTTCTAACTATGGCTACACCTTC
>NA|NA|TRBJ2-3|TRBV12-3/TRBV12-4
CASSHLCLGTDTQYF
TGTGCCAGCAGTCACCTATGTCTAGGCACAGATACGCAGTATTTT
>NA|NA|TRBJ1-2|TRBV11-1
CASSLEAVRPGYTF
TGTGCCAGCAGCTTAGAAGCAGTACGACCTGGCTACACCTTC
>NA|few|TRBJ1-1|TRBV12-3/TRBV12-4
CASSRRVYGTEAFF
TGTGCCAGCAGCCGACGGGTCTACGGAACTGAAGCTTTCTTT
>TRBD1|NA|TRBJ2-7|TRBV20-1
CLPGQGTNSYEQYF
TGCCTACCGGGACAGGGGACCAACTCCTACGAGCAGTACTTC
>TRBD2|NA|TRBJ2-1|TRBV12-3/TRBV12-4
CASSSGTWRGADNEQFF
TGTGCCAGCAGTAGTGGGACCTGGCGGGGGGCCGACAATGAGCAGTTCTTC
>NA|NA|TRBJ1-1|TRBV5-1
CASLPGTNTEAFF
TGCGCCAGTCTGCCCGGGACGAACACTGAAGCTTTCTTT
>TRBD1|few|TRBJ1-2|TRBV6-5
CASRSTGQEGYGYTF
TGTGCCAGCAGGTCTACGGGACAGGAGGGCTATGGCTACACCTTC
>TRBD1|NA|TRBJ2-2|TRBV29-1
CSVLSGQGLAGELFF
TGCAGCGTGTTATCCGGACAGGGGCTCGCCGGGGAGCTGTTTTTT
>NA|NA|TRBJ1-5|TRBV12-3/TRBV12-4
CASSLGPQPQHF
TGTGCCAGCAGTTTAGGGCCGCAGCCCCAGCATTTT
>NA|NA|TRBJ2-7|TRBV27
CASSVTGTPVSEQYF
TGTGCCAGCAGTGTCACCGGGACTCCCGTTAGCGAGCAGTACTTC
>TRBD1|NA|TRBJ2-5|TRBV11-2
CASSLIGTGNTETQYF
TGTGCCAGCAGCTTAATCGGGACAGGGAATACGGAGACCCAGTACTTC
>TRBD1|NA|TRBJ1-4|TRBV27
CASRPTGDYEKLFF
TGTGCCAGCAGACCGACAGGGGATTATGAAAAACTGTTTTTT